A single sample is the source of the 30 T cell receptor beta chains below, sequenced in a study of CD8+CD57+ T cells in acquired aplastic anemia. The template used for profiling TCR beta VDJ and CDR3 was genomic DNA. TCRdb re-derived calls from the reads in MiXCR, one entry per CDR3 protein. This table holds about 200,000 distinct CDR3 sequences, less than 60% found once. Patients picked for sequencing had shown CD8+CD57+ cell expansion detected by flow cytometry. Sequenced sample: sorted CD4+, CD8+, or CD8+CD57+ T cells (not recorded which) from PBMCs. Receptors originate from a human donor with aplastic anemia.

This clonotype has a count of ten or more. The DNA for the CDR3 is TGTGCCAGCAGCTTCAGGGGAGAAGCTTTCTTT. The encoded protein is CASSFRGEAFF. The chain links TRBV7-9 to TRBJ1-1; possibly TRBD1 for D (6 bases). This CDR3 spans 11 amino acids. Trimming pared 3 bases from V and 8 bases from J, leaving 7 bases between. The V gene's germline CDR1 is SEHNR and CDR2 FQNEAQ (reference sequence).

This chain joins TRBV11-2 and TRBJ2-7, with 7 bases fitting TRBD1. Per germline, CDR1 SGHAT and CDR2 FQNNGV. Unmatched junction bases numbered 9, after V lost 2 bases and J lost 5 bases. The CDR3 covers 15 residues. The CDR3 coding sequence is TGTGCCAGCAGCTTATATGGGGGCAGGGGGAACGAGCAGTACTTC. This sequence encodes CASSLYGGRGNEQYF.

Notes on this clonotype: A much larger clonotype is one base distant, so this may be a read error. The CDR3 is CASSRQESADTQYF. Written as DNA, the CDR3 is TGCGCCAGCAGTCGACAGGAGAGCGCAGATACGCAGTATTTT. The rearrangement links TRBV5-1 to TRBJ2-3, with D possibly matching TRBD1 (6 bases). In germline, CDR1 is SGHRS, CDR2 YFSETQ. Trimming stripped 5 bases from V and 4 bases from J, with 14 bases between. The CDR3 is 14 residues long. The whole variable domain, remainder taken from reference TRBV5-1 and TRBJ2-3, is KAGVTQTPRYLIKTRGQQVTLSCSPISGHRSVSWYQQTPGQGLQFLFEYFSETQRNKGNFPGRFSGRQFSNSRSEMNVSTLELGDSALYLCASSRQESADTQYFGPGTRLTVL.

A remark on this clonotype: A much larger clonotype is one base distant, so this may be a read error. The chain has TRBV9 and TRBJ2-4, with 7 bases fitting TRBD2. Germline lookup yields CDR1 SGDLS and CDR2 YYNGEE. The length of the CDR3 is 13 residues. V shed 4 bases and J 7 bases; nucleotides not matched to a gene: 5. This chain's CDR3 is CASSSYGGNIQYF. As DNA, the CDR3 is TGTGCCAGCAGCTCCTACGGGGGGAACATTCAGTACTTC. The complete variable domain, with remaining parts taken from reference TRBV9 and TRBJ2-4, reads DSGVTQTPKHLITATGQRVTLRCSPRSGDLSVYWYQQSLDQGLQFLIQYYNGEERAKGNILERFSAQQFPDLHSELNLSSLELGDSALYFCASSSYGGNIQYFGAGTRLSVL.

This clonotype was counted at least ten times. The chain links TRBV5-1 to TRBJ1-2; D perhaps matches TRBD1 (5 bases). This CDR3 has 15 amino acids. Germline V gene data show CDR1 as SGHRS and CDR2 as YFSETQ. The V end lost 0 bases, the J end lost 4 bases, and 13 bases lay between the germline ends. CDR3 sequence reads: CASSLERGGSYGYTF. CDR3 bases: TGCGCCAGCAGCTTGGAAAGGGGAGGCAGCTATGGCTACACCTTC.

The genes are TRBV29-1 and TRBJ2-5; 8 bases fit TRBD2. The CDR3 length is 14 residues. The junction had 8 bases not matched to a gene; V was cut back by 8 bases and J by 0 bases. Germline CDR1 and CDR2: SQVTM and ANQGSEA. CDR3 region: CSSPPGGYQETQYF. The CDR3 DNA follows: TGCAGCTCTCCTCCGGGGGGGTACCAAGAGACCCAGTACTTC.

About this clonotype: With a much larger clone just one base away, this may be a read error. The J gene is TRBJ1-5, the V gene TRBV27, with D unresolved. This CDR3 spans 13 amino acids. Germline V gene sequence: CDR1 MNHEY, CDR2 SMNVEV (reference sequence). The CDR3 coding sequence is TGTGCCGGCAGACCGGCCACCGGTAGGACCCAGCATTTT. Translation: CAGRPATGRTQHF.

V and J are TRBV3-1 and TRBJ1-1, with D possibly matching TRBD1 (5 bases). This CDR3 spans 15 amino acids. Germline V lookup: CDR1 LGHDT, CDR2 YNNKEL (reference sequence). V dropped 4 bases and J dropped 4 bases, with 16 bases sitting between them. The CDR3, as DNA: TGTGCCAGCAGCCCGCCGGTGGACACCGTCACTGAAGCTTTCTTT. Its protein is CASSPPVDTVTEAFF.

The chain employs TRBV5-1 and TRBJ1-2; 10 bases align to TRBD1. Germline CDR1 SGHRS, CDR2 YFSETQ. The CDR3 length is 14 residues. The V gene end was trimmed by 2 bases and the J gene end by 5 bases; junction bases not matched to a gene: 3. The CDR3 nucleotides read TGCGCCAGCAGCTTAAGGACAGGGGGTTATGGCTACACCTTC. Translated: CASSLRTGGYGYTF. The whole variable domain, filled in from reference TRBV5-1 and TRBJ1-2, reads KAGVTQTPRYLIKTRGQQVTLSCSPISGHRSVSWYQQTPGQGLQFLFEYFSETQRNKGNFPGRFSGRQFSNSRSEMNVSTLELGDSALYLCASSLRTGGYGYTFGSGTRLTVV.

The CDR3 bases are TGTGCCAGCGGACTAGCGGGGGGCACAGATACGCAGTATTTT. This gives the protein CASGLAGGTDTQYF. The chain combines TRBV7-3 with TRBJ2-3; TRBD2 matches at 13 bases. Germline V gene sequence: CDR1 SGHTA, CDR2 FQGTGA. The CDR3 has 14 amino acids. V lost 8 bases to trimming and J lost 1 base; unmatched junction nucleotides: 0.

This clonotype was counted ten times or more. The rearrangement links TRBV7-2 to TRBJ2-7, with D possibly being TRBD1 (5 bases). V lost 5 bases, J lost 3 bases, and 14 bases lay in between. The CDR3 consists of 14 residues. Germline assignment: CDR1 SGHTA and CDR2 FQGNSA. This CDR3 is CASSPDRDNYEQYF. The CDR3 bases are TGTGCCAGCAGCCCAGACAGAGACAACTACGAGCAGTACTTC.

This clonotype was detected a few times. A read error may explain this, as a much larger clone is one base away. The chain combines TRBV12-3 or TRBV12-4 with TRBJ1-6, with 8 bases that match TRBD1. J gave up 8 bases and V 4 bases, and 10 bases lay outside the gene matches. CDR3 length: 16 residues. The CDR3 region is CASSWTGPPTYSPLHF. The DNA of the CDR3 is TGTGCCAGCAGTTGGACAGGGCCTCCCACTTATTCACCCCTCCACTTT.

This clonotype was seen once. The V gene is TRBV5-1, the J gene TRBJ1-6; 7 bases agree with TRBD1. Trimming took 4 bases from V and 7 from J; bases not matched to a gene: 5. Germline V gene sequence: CDR1 SGHRS, CDR2 YFSETQ. The CDR3 has 14 residues. CDR3 region: CASSEGQPNSPLHF. The CDR3, as DNA: TGCGCCAGCAGCGAGGGACAGCCGAATTCACCCCTCCACTTT. The whole variable domain, filled in from reference TRBV5-1 and TRBJ1-6, reads KAGVTQTPRYLIKTRGQQVTLSCSPISGHRSVSWYQQTPGQGLQFLFEYFSETQRNKGNFPGRFSGRQFSNSRSEMNVSTLELGDSALYLCASSEGQPNSPLHFGNGTRLTVT.

This chain connects TRBV10-1 to TRBJ1-2; the match to TRBD1 covers 8 bases. CDR1 is WNHNN and CDR2 is SYGVQD in the germline V gene (reference sequence). J gave up 2 bases and V 6 bases, and 8 bases lay outside the gene matches. The CDR3 spans 15 residues. CDR3 sequence (DNA): TGCGCCAGCAGCCACCCCCGACAGGGGAACTATGGCTACACCTTC. Protein sequence: CASSHPRQGNYGYTF.

This clonotype was found a few times. The V call is TRBV30, the J call TRBJ2-3; D is undetermined. Germline loops: CDR1 GTSNPN, CDR2 SVGIG (reference sequence). The CDR3 totals 12 residues. Trimming took off 0 bases at V and 5 bases at J, with 6 bases between the two ends. The CDR3 loop is CAWSVQGDTQYF. CDR3 DNA: TGTGCCTGGAGTGTACAAGGAGATACGCAGTATTTT.

The rearrangement links TRBV19 to TRBJ1-2; tentatively, D is TRBD1 (5 bases). The CDR3 spans 12 residues. Trimming shortened V by 5 bases and J by 7 bases, and 11 bases separated the two germline ends. In germline, CDR1 is LNHDA, CDR2 SQIVND (reference sequence). CDR3 amino acids: CASSWGTSGYTF. CDR3 sequence (DNA): TGTGCCAGTAGTTGGGGGACGAGTGGCTACACCTTC.

This clonotype appeared many times. The chain is built from TRBV5-1 and TRBJ2-1; 12 bases line up with TRBD2. This CDR3 region has 15 residues. V dropped 3 bases and J dropped 6; count of bases not matched to a gene: 4. Germline V lookup: CDR1 SGHRS, CDR2 YFSETQ. CDR3 coding DNA: TGCGCCAGCAGCTGGACTAGCGGGGTTTCCAATGAGCAGTTCTTC. The encoded protein is CASSWTSGVSNEQFF.

As regards this clonotype: A read error may be the cause here, since a much bigger clone is one base away. The genes are TRBV7-9 and TRBJ1-1; 8 positions match TRBD1. Germline assignment: CDR1 SEHNR and CDR2 FQNEAQ (reference sequence). The CDR3 has 16 amino acids. V lost 3 bases and J lost 0; bases outside the gene matches: 6. CDR3 protein: CASSFWTGSLNTEAFF. The CDR3 DNA is TGTGCCAGCAGCTTCTGGACAGGGTCTTTGAACACTGAAGCTTTCTTT.

The chain has TRBV12-3 or TRBV12-4 and TRBJ1-2, with 7 bases aligning to TRBD1. The J segment lost 3 bases and the V segment lost 8 bases, leaving 9 bases of the junction unmatched. The CDR3 consists of 14 residues. In nucleotides, the CDR3 is TGTGCCAGCGGACAAGGGGACAGATACTATGGCTACACCTTC. Its protein product is CASGQGDRYYGYTF.

The genes are TRBV7-2 and TRBJ1-2; D gene unclear. With 1 base removed from V and 8 bases from J, the gap between germline ends came to 14 bases. This CDR3 region has 14 residues. Per the germline V gene, CDR1 is SGHTA and CDR2 is FQGNSA. The CDR3 DNA is TGTGCCAGCAGCTTAGAAGGGCTGCTACTGGGCTACACCTTC. It encodes CASSLEGLLLGYTF.

The CDR3 sequence: CASSSFSGGIYEQYF. CDR3 nucleotides: TGTGCCAGCAGCTCCTTTAGCGGGGGGATCTACGAGCAGTACTTC. The chain couples TRBV9 to TRBJ2-7; 10 bases agree with TRBD2. Per germline, CDR1 SGDLS and CDR2 YYNGEE. The CDR3 spans 15 residues. The V gene end was trimmed by 4 bases and the J gene end by 3 bases; junction bases not matched to a gene: 7. Based on the CDR3 plus reference TRBV9 and TRBJ2-7, the full variable domain is DSGVTQTPKHLITATGQRVTLRCSPRSGDLSVYWYQQSLDQGLQFLIQYYNGEERAKGNILERFSAQQFPDLHSELNLSSLELGDSALYFCASSSFSGGIYEQYFGPGTRLTVT.

A remark on this clonotype: A single base separates this from a much larger clone, so it may be a read error. This chain connects TRBV4-1 to TRBJ1-3; D gene ambiguous. Per the germline V gene, CDR1 is MGHRA and CDR2 is YSYEKL. There are 15 residues in the CDR3. Trimming took 4 bases from V and 0 from J, leaving 10 bases between them. CDR3 residues: CASSRERTSGNTIYF. The CDR3 nucleotides read TGCGCCAGCAGCCGAGAACGTACCTCTGGAAACACCATATATTTT.

J is TRBJ2-3 and V is TRBV19; D perhaps matches TRBD1 (5 bases). The CDR3 has 12 amino acids. Germline V gene data show CDR1 as LNHDA and CDR2 as SQIVND (reference sequence). Trimming shortened V by 6 bases and J by 4 bases, and 8 bases separated the two germline ends. CDR3 residues: CASRETADTQYF. DNA for the CDR3: TGTGCCAGTAGGGAGACAGCAGATACGCAGTATTTT.

In this sample, this clonotype turned up many times. V and J are TRBV19 and TRBJ2-2, with 7 bases fitting TRBD1. V lost 5 bases, J lost 3 bases, and 3 bases stayed unmatched. The V gene's germline CDR1 is LNHDA and CDR2 SQIVND (reference sequence). The CDR3 extends over 14 amino acids. The CDR3 is CASSQGQYTGELFF. The CDR3 DNA is TGTGCCAGTAGTCAGGGACAGTACACCGGGGAGCTGTTTTTT.

This clonotype occurred many times. V gene TRBV4-1 combines with J gene TRBJ2-5; 7 nucleotides line up with TRBD1. The germline V gene encodes CDR1 MGHRA and CDR2 YSYEKL. The CDR3 sequence is 16 residues long. The V and J ends lost 4 bases and 3 bases, in that order; junction bases with no gene match: 11. This CDR3 reads CASSLDRVKTEETQYF. The CDR3 bases are TGCGCCAGCAGCCTCGACAGGGTAAAAACCGAAGAGACCCAGTACTTC.

In its sample, this clonotype was seen a few times. The V and J genes are TRBV7-6 and TRBJ1-4, with 7 bases matching TRBD1. This CDR3 has 14 amino acids. Germline CDR1 is SGHVS and CDR2 is FNYEAQ. V trimming: 5 bases; J trimming: 8 bases; junction bases outside the gene matches: 8. The CDR3 spells CASSTGTDGEKLFF. The CDR3 DNA is TGTGCCAGCAGCACCGGGACAGACGGGGAAAAACTGTTTTTT.

At least ten counts were recorded for this clonotype. The chain is built from TRBV6-4 and TRBJ2-7; D is uncertain. This CDR3 comprises 16 residues. The germline CDR1 and CDR2 sequences are MRHNA and SNTAGT. V was shortened by 7 bases and J by 0 bases, with 19 bases between the two germline ends. The CDR3 here is CASTTTPDWSSYEQYF. The CDR3 region has the DNA TGTGCCAGCACAACCACCCCCGACTGGAGCTCCTACGAGCAGTACTTC.

For this clonotype: Sequence at one end of the junction differs from germline and may be a read error. The CDR3 DNA follows: TGCGCCGGCAGTGGACCCCTAGGGGCAGGGGATAATAATTCACCCCTCCACTTT. This translates into CAGSGPLGAGDNNSPLHF. V and J are TRBV10-1 and TRBJ1-6; tentatively, D is TRBD1 (6 bases). This CDR3 has 18 residues. Per germline, CDR1 WNHNN and CDR2 SYGVQD (reference sequence).

This clonotype was observed many times. The rearrangement links TRBV9 to TRBJ2-1, with D maybe TRBD2 (5 bases). This CDR3 contains 13 residues. V lost 3 bases and J 3 bases, leaving 7 bases between the germline ends. Germline loops: CDR1 SGDLS, CDR2 YYNGEE. The CDR3 DNA sequence: TGTGCCAGCAGCGCCGGACTCTACAATGAGCAGTTCTTC. Residues: CASSAGLYNEQFF.

Points on this clonotype: This may come from a read error, since a much larger clone is one base off. This chain connects TRBV2 to TRBJ2-7; D gene unclear. Between the trimmed V and J ends, which lost 5 bases and 3 bases, there was a span of 5 bases. The CDR3 is 11 amino acids. In germline, CDR1 is SNHLY, CDR2 FYNNEI. This CDR3 is CASSKNYEQYF. The CDR3 region has the DNA TGTGCCAGCAGTAAAAACTACGAGCAGTACTTC.